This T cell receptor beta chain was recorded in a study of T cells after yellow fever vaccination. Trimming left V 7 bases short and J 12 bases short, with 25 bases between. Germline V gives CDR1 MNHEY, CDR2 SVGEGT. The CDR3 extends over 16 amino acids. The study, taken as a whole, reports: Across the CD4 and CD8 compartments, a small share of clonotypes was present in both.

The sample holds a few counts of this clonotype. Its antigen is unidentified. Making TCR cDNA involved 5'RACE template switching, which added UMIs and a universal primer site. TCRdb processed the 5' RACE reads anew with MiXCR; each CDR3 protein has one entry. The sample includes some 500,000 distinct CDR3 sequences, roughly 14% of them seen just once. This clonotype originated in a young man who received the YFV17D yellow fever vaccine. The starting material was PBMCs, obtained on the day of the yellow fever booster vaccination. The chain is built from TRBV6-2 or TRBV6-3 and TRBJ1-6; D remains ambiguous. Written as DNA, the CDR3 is TGTGCCAGCACTACTATCACGGCCCTGCCGCAAGGACCCCTCCACTTT. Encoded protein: CASTTITALPQGPLHF.